This T cell receptor beta chain was sequenced during a study of human T cells and chemical hapten exposure. The library put unique molecular identifiers onto individual cDNA molecules. TCRdb fed the RACE reads into MiXCR, producing one record per CDR3 protein. The sample holds a few hundred thousand distinct CDR3 sequences, about 5% seen once. The time point: pre-sensitization, week 0. As to treatment: therapeutic diphenylcyclopropenone sensitization with weekly scalp DPC. Venepuncture was done earlier than the placement of each patch test. This clonotype was detected ten times or more. This CDR3 has 16 residues. Trimming took 7 bases from V and 2 from J; bases not matched to a gene: 11.

This TCR was sampled from a woman between 18 and 29 years old with alopecia areata. Some clones in this sample may be carry-over from other donors' samples. This rearrangement joins TRBV12-3 or TRBV12-4 to TRBJ2-3; TRBD2 aligns across 8 bases. Here the sequenced sample was whole blood, taken in connection with sensitization to the hapten diphenylcyclopropenone (DPC). Here the CDR3 DNA reads TGTGCCAGCAAGTATAGTACTAGCGGTATCACAGATACGCAGTATTTT. Residues: CASKYSTSGITDTQYF.